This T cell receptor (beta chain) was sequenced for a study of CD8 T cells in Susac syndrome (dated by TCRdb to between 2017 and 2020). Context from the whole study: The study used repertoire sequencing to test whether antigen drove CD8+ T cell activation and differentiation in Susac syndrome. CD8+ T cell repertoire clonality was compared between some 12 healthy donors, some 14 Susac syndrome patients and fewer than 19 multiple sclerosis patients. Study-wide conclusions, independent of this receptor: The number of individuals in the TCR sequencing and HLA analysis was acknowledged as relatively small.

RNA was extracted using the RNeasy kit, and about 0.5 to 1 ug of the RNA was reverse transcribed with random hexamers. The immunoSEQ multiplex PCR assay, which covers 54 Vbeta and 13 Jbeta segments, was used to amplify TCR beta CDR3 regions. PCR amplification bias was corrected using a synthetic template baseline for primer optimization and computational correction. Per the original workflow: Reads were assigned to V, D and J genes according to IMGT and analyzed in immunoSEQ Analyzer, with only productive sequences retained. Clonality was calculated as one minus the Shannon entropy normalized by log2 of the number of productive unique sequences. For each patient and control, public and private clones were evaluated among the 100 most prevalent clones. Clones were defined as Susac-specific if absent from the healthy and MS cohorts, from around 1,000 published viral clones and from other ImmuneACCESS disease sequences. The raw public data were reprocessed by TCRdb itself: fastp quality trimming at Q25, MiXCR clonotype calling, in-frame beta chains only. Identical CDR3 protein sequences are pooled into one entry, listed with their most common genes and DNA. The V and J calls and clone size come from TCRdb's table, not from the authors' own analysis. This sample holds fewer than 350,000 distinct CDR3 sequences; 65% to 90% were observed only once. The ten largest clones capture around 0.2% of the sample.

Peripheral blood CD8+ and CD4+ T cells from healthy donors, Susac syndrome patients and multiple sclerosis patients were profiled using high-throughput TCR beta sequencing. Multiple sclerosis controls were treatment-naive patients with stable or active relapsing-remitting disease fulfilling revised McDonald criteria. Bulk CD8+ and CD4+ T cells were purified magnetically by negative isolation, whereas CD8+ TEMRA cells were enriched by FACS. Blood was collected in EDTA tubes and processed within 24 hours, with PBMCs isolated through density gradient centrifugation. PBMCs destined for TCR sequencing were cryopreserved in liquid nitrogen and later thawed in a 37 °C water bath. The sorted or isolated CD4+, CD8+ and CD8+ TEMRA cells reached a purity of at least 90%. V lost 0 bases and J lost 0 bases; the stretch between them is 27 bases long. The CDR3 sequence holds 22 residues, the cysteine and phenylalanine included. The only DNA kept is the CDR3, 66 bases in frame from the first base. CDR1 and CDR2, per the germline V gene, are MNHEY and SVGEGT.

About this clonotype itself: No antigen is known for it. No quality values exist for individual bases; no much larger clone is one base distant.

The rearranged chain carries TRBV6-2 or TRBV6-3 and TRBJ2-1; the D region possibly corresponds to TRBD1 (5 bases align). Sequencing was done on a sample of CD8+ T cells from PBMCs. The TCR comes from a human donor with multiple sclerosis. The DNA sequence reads TGTGCCAGCAGTTACTCGATTTTCCAGGGCCTGGTAGGGCTAAGCTCCTACAATGAGCAGTTCTTC. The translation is CASSYSIFQGLVGLSSYNEQFF.